One and the same sample provided the 23 T cell receptor beta chains below, sequenced in a study of liver allograft versus peripheral blood T cells. Study details: T cell receptor repertoires in transplanted livers were compared with those in recipients' peripheral blood.

Each CDR3 protein gets one entry after TCRdb re-called the reads with MiXCR. This sample has about 7,800 distinct CDR3 sequences, with more than 15% found just once. These receptors originate from a human patient who had a liver transplant. A subset of T cells may come from the graft donor.

This clonotype is classed as medium-sized (0.01 to 0.1%). The chain recombines TRBV18 with TRBJ2-7, with 11 positions matching TRBD1. CDR1 KGHSH and CDR2 LQKENI come from the germline V gene. With 3 bases clipped from V and 7 bases from J, the junction kept 5 bases outside the gene matches. This CDR3 has 14 amino acids. The DNA of the CDR3 is TGTGCCAGCTCACCCGGGACAGGGGGAAGGGAGCAGTACTTC. Residues: CASSPGTGGREQYF.

This clonotype was counted a few times. This chain links TRBV10-1 with TRBJ1-1; the match to TRBD1 covers 8 bases. Germline loops: CDR1 WNHNN, CDR2 SYGVQD (reference sequence). The CDR3 sequence is 15 residues long. Trimming at V came to 6 bases and at J to 3 bases, leaving 9 bases not matched to a gene. The CDR3 is CASSPGQGADTEAFF. For the CDR3, the DNA is TGCGCCAGCAGCCCTGGACAGGGAGCGGACACTGAAGCTTTCTTT.

This chain joins TRBV3-2 and TRBJ1-2; the DNA was not compared with TRBD1, the D call given in the table. TRBV3-2 corresponds to a pseudogene. This CDR3 contains 14 residues. The CDR3 region is CASSLRQVGYGYTF. The CDR3 coding sequence is TGTGCCAGCAGCCTCCGACAGGTGGGCTATGGCTACACCTTC.

The chain employs TRBV6-5 and TRBJ2-5; the match to TRBD2 covers 8 bases. Germline lookup yields CDR1 MNHEY and CDR2 SVGAGI. The CDR3 sequence is 17 residues long. V lost 4 bases and J lost 5; bases outside the gene matches: 15. CDR3 sequence (DNA): TGTGCCAGCAGTTCCCACCTAGTTGCGGGGGGTAAGGAGACCCAGTACTTC. Its protein product is CASSSHLVAGGKETQYF.

This clonotype has more than one count but fewer than ten. The CDR3 sequence: CASHRDRAYEQYF. CDR3 DNA: TGTGCCAGCCACCGGGACAGGGCCTACGAGCAGTACTTC. The chain couples TRBV6-2 or TRBV6-3 to TRBJ2-7; 9 bases line up with TRBD1. CDR3 length: 13 residues. V lost 8 bases and J lost 2; bases outside the gene matches: 4. Germline loops: CDR1 MNHEY, CDR2 SVGEGT.

Details on this clonotype: A much larger clone lies one base from this, so it may be a read error. The chain employs TRBV19 and TRBJ2-2, with a tentative D call TRBD1 (5 bases). Germline CDR1 and CDR2: LNHDA and SQIVND (reference sequence). The CDR3 runs to 16 residues. CDR3 in DNA: TGTGCCGGTAGTATACAGGAACGTGTGGACACCGGGGAGCTGTTTTTT. Translation gives CAGSIQERVDTGELFF.

This clonotype was seen more than once but under ten times. V usage is TRBV7-9 and J usage is TRBJ2-2; 9 positions agree with TRBD2. With V trimmed by 5 bases and J by 2 bases, 6 bases remained unmatched. The CDR3 is 16 residues long. Germline V CDR1 and CDR2: SEHNR, FQNEAQ (reference sequence). CDR3 nucleotides: TGTGCCAGCAGCCTACGACTAGCGGTTAACACCGGGGAGCTGTTTTTT. Translating gives CASSLRLAVNTGELFF.

Within the sample, this clonotype is medium-sized. This chain uses TRBV6-2 or TRBV6-3 with TRBJ2-7; D may be TRBD2 (6 bases). The V and J ends lost 2 bases and 1 base respectively, with 24 bases between them. The CDR3 has 19 residues. Per the germline V gene, CDR1 is MNHEY and CDR2 is SVGEGT. CDR3 bases: TGTGCCAGCAGTTACCCCATCCAATCTAGCGTCTCAACTTCCTACGAGCAGTACTTC. Residues: CASSYPIQSSVSTSYEQYF.

This clonotype has just a few counts. The genes are TRBV6-1 and TRBJ1-5, with 10 bases fitting TRBD1. J lost 2 bases, V lost 4 bases, and 2 bases had no gene match. In germline, CDR1 is MNHNS, CDR2 SASEGT. The CDR3 has 15 residues. The CDR3 reads CASSVGQGGNQPQHF. The CDR3 region has the DNA TGTGCCAGCAGTGTCGGACAGGGGGGCAATCAGCCCCAGCATTTT.

This clonotype is medium-sized by share. J is TRBJ1-6 and V is TRBV6-5; D uncertain. The germline gives CDR1 MNHEY, CDR2 SVGAGI. V gave up 0 bases and J gave up 0 bases, with 6 bases separating them. CDR3 length equals 16 residues. CDR3 coding DNA: TGTGCCAGCAGTTACTCGGTTACCTCCTATAATTCACCCCTCCACTTT. Its protein product is CASSYSVTSYNSPLHF.

This clonotype is medium-sized (0.01 to 0.1%) in the sample. The rearrangement uses TRBV5-4 and TRBJ1-1, with 11 bases lining up with TRBD1. Per the germline V gene, CDR1 is SGHNT and CDR2 is YYREEE (reference sequence). This CDR3 spans 15 amino acids. V lost 4 bases, J lost 4 bases, and 6 bases stayed unmatched. The CDR3 DNA reads as TGTGCCAGCAGCGTGGACAGGGGGCAAACCACTGAAGCTTTCTTT. Amino acid sequence: CASSVDRGQTTEAFF.

This clonotype is medium-sized. The CDR3 is CATSDPGQKTNTQYF. The CDR3, as DNA: TGTGCCACCAGTGATCCCGGACAGAAAACAAATACGCAGTATTTT. This chain joins TRBV24-1 and TRBJ2-3; tentatively, D is TRBD1 (6 bases). V was trimmed by 3 bases and J by 7 bases, leaving 16 bases between them. Germline lookup yields CDR1 KGHDR and CDR2 SFDVKD. This CDR3 comprises 15 residues.

This clonotype was seen many times. The chain carries TRBV9 and TRBJ1-2, with D tentatively TRBD1 (5 bases). Trimming stripped 3 bases from V and 4 bases from J, with 7 bases between. CDR1 is SGDLS, CDR2 YYNGEE, per germline. This CDR3 spans 12 amino acids. The CDR3 nucleotides are TGTGCCAGCAGCGCAGGGAGCTATGGCTACACCTTC. It codes for CASSAGSYGYTF.

By share, this clonotype counts as medium-sized. J is TRBJ1-1 and V is TRBV6-9, with 10 bases identical to TRBD1. With 6 bases clipped from V and 4 bases from J, the junction kept 14 bases outside the gene matches. This CDR3 contains 17 residues. Germline CDR1 MNHGY, CDR2 SVAAGI. CDR3 coding DNA: TGTGCCAGCAGAAGCACTCGGGACAGGGGTTATTGCACTGAAGCTTTCTTT. Amino acids: CASRSTRDRGYCTEAFF.

The chain has TRBV5-1 and TRBJ1-3; TRBD1 might be the D (5 bases). CDR3 length equals 16 residues. The germline V gene encodes CDR1 SGHRS and CDR2 YFSETQ. Trimming stripped 0 bases from V and 0 bases from J, with 10 bases between. This CDR3 is CASSLEFRGSGNTIYF. For the CDR3, the DNA is TGCGCCAGCAGCTTGGAATTTAGGGGCTCTGGAAACACCATATATTTT.

This clonotype is deemed medium-sized. V gene TRBV27 combines with J gene TRBJ2-7; 8 bases fit TRBD1. The CDR3 is made up of 14 amino acids. Germline CDR1 is MNHEY and CDR2 is SMNVEV (reference sequence). The trim removed 3 bases at V and 5 bases at J, leaving 6 bases unmatched. The CDR3, as DNA: TGTGCCAGCAGTTTGGGGGACAGGTTCCACGAGCAGTACTTC. Translating it yields CASSLGDRFHEQYF.

This clonotype was seen only a few times. The chain carries TRBV7-3 and TRBJ2-2, with 8 nucleotides matching TRBD2. V dropped 3 bases and J dropped 6; count of bases not matched to a gene: 6. Germline lookup yields CDR1 SGHTA and CDR2 FQGTGA. The CDR3 runs to 15 residues. The CDR3 loop reads CASSFSGGVAGELFF. Here the CDR3 DNA reads TGTGCCAGCAGCTTCAGCGGGGGAGTCGCCGGGGAGCTGTTTTTT.

By its share, this clonotype is medium-sized. This chain joins TRBV19 and TRBJ1-2; tentative D call: TRBD1 (5 bases). The CDR3 consists of 15 residues. Trimming shortened V by 5 bases and J by 8 bases, and 21 bases separated the two germline ends. In germline, CDR1 is LNHDA, CDR2 SQIVND (reference sequence). This chain's CDR3 is CASSFGTRGPGGYTF. The CDR3 DNA is TGTGCCAGTAGTTTCGGTACCCGGGGACCGGGGGGCTACACCTTC.

The chain combines TRBV12-3 or TRBV12-4 with TRBJ2-1; TRBD2 agrees at 8 bases. CDR3 size: 15 residues. V gave up 5 bases and J gave up 2 bases; unmatched junction bases: 5. CDR3 amino acids: CASSPSGLAYNEQFF. CDR3 DNA sequence: TGTGCCAGCAGTCCGTCGGGACTAGCCTACAATGAGCAGTTCTTC.

This clonotype is judged medium-sized. The rearrangement joins TRBV6-6 to TRBJ1-2; 10 bases map to TRBD1. Germline assignment: CDR1 MNHNY and CDR2 SVGAGI (reference sequence). This CDR3 spans 15 amino acids. With V trimmed by 2 bases and J by 6 bases, 6 bases remained unmatched. CDR3 loop: CASSYALGQGNGYTF. In DNA, the CDR3 is TGTGCCAGCAGTTACGCCCTGGGACAGGGGAATGGCTACACCTTC.

This clonotype is classed as medium-sized. V is TRBV7-2 and J is TRBJ1-1; 9 bases map to TRBD1. The V gene's germline CDR1 is SGHTA and CDR2 FQGNSA. The CDR3 contains 15 residues. V gave up 5 bases and J gave up 5 bases; unmatched junction bases: 9. CDR3 loop: CASSTLQGARTEAFF. Written as DNA, the CDR3 is TGTGCCAGCAGCACATTACAGGGGGCTCGGACTGAAGCTTTCTTT.

This clonotype was recorded many times. The chain combines TRBV19 with TRBJ1-5; D perhaps matches TRBD1 (5 bases). Trimming took off 5 bases at V and 6 bases at J, with 14 bases between the two ends. The CDR3 has 14 residues. In germline, CDR1 is LNHDA, CDR2 SQIVND (reference sequence). The chain's CDR3 is CASSSLGAGQPQHF. In DNA, the CDR3 is TGTGCCAGTAGTTCCCTCGGGGCCGGTCAGCCCCAGCATTTT.

By frequency in the sample, this clonotype is medium-sized (0.01 to 0.1%). As DNA, the CDR3 is TGTGCCAGCAGCTTGGCCCCGAGCAGCTCTGGAAACACCATATATTTT. It is translated as CASSLAPSSSGNTIYF. V and J are TRBV5-6 and TRBJ1-3; D is undetermined. The V gene's germline CDR1 is SGHDT and CDR2 YYEEEE. V was cut by 0 bases and J by 0 bases, with 10 bases left in between. The CDR3 contains 16 residues.